Each of the 14 T cell receptor beta chains below was sequenced from the same sample in a study of shared clonotypes between healthy human individuals. This table comes from immunoSEQ multiplex PCR, and its TCRdb copy is limited to in-frame clones, with some not included. The sample lists 2 million to 3 million clones, approximately 94% occurring once. Sequencing was performed on naive CD4+ T cells from PBMCs. Documented subset: CD45RA+ positively selected. The receptors come from a man younger than 30 in good health. Some clones in this sample may be carry-over from other donors' samples.

This chain connects TRBV28 to TRBJ2-1, with 7 bases fitting TRBD2. This CDR3 is built from 15 residues. The V gene's germline CDR1 is MDHEN and CDR2 SYDVKM. The V and J ends lost 4 bases and 7 bases, in that order; junction bases with no gene match: 10. The CDR3 nucleotides are TGTGCCAGCAGTTGGATCCTCAGCGGGATTAATGAGCAGTTCTTC. The encoded protein is CASSWILSGINEQFF.

The rearrangement joins TRBV4-2 to TRBJ2-4; D might be TRBD2 (6 bases). Between the trimmed V and J ends, which lost 0 bases and 0 bases, there was a span of 24 bases. The CDR3 totals 21 residues. Germline lookup yields CDR1 LGHNA and CDR2 YNFKEQ. The CDR3 DNA reads TGTGCCAGCAGCCAAGATTACCTAGCGATCCTTGTTGACTTAGCCAAAAACATTCAGTACTTC. This codes for CASSQDYLAILVDLAKNIQYF.

The rearrangement uses TRBV28 and TRBJ1-4; tentative D call: TRBD1 (6 bases). The CDR3 is 16 amino acids. Germline V gene lookup returns CDR1 MDHEN and CDR2 SYDVKM. V dropped 4 bases and J dropped 0 bases, with 12 bases sitting between them. DNA of the CDR3: TGTGCCAGCAGTTCTCAGGGGCCTGCAACTAATGAAAAACTGTTTTTT. Protein product: CASSSQGPATNEKLFF.

J is TRBJ1-5 and V is TRBV10-3; unclear D gene. With 8 bases removed from V and 5 bases from J, the gap between germline ends came to 16 bases. The CDR3 loop spans 14 amino acids. Germline values: CDR1 ENHRY, CDR2 SYGVKD. CDR3 sequence: CAISGFGGDQPQHF. In DNA, the CDR3 is TGTGCCATCTCAGGTTTCGGCGGGGATCAGCCCCAGCATTTT.

This chain connects TRBV4-1 to TRBJ1-2; 7 bases are shared with TRBD1. The CDR3 totals 16 residues. Trimming at V came to 1 base and at J to 2 bases, leaving 7 bases not matched to a gene. Germline CDR1 MGHRA, CDR2 YSYEKL. The CDR3 DNA follows: TGCGCCAGCAGCCAAGCCTGGACAGGACGAAACTATGGCTACACCTTC. Translated: CASSQAWTGRNYGYTF.

V and J are TRBV5-1 and TRBJ1-4; possible D gene TRBD1, 6 bases. The CDR3 totals 16 residues. V lost 0 bases, J lost 5 bases, and 14 bases lay in between. The germline V gene encodes CDR1 SGHRS and CDR2 YFSETQ. The CDR3 DNA follows: TGCGCCAGCAGCTTGGGGGCCGGGACATTCAATGAAAAACTGTTTTTT. It codes for CASSLGAGTFNEKLFF.

The J gene is TRBJ1-2, the V gene TRBV15; 8 nucleotides agree with TRBD1. Germline CDR1 is LNHNV and CDR2 is YYDKDF (reference sequence). Trimming took 2 bases from V and 6 from J; bases not matched to a gene: 2. The CDR3 consists of 13 residues. CDR3 sequence (DNA): TGTGCCACCAGCAGAAGGACAGGGAATGGCTACACCTTC. This sequence encodes CATSRRTGNGYTF.

The chain joins TRBV6-5 to TRBJ1-4; D is ambiguous. CDR1 and CDR2 from the germline V gene are MNHEY and SVGAGI. This CDR3 has 15 residues. V lost 2 bases, J lost 0 bases, and 7 bases lay in between. CDR3 DNA: TGTGCCAGCAGTTACGTTCAGACAACTAATGAAAAACTGTTTTTT. Its protein is CASSYVQTTNEKLFF.

There are a few counts of this clone. The chain has TRBV5-4 and TRBJ2-7, with D perhaps TRBD2 (5 bases). Germline V gene data show CDR1 as SGHNT and CDR2 as YYREEE (reference sequence). The CDR3 consists of 13 residues. The ends were cut back, 4 bases at V and 4 bases at J, with 12 bases in the middle. The CDR3 here is CASSPRTGYEQYF. The CDR3 DNA is TGTGCCAGCAGCCCGAGGACGGGATACGAGCAGTACTTC.

The chain uses TRBV14 and TRBJ2-1, with 14 bases fitting TRBD2. This CDR3 region has 19 residues. The germline gives CDR1 SGHDN, CDR2 FVKESK. The V gene end was trimmed by 3 bases and the J gene end by 7 bases; junction bases not matched to a gene: 14. The CDR3 here is CASSHLGTDGTSGSNEQFF. CDR3 coding DNA: TGTGCCAGCAGCCACCTCGGCACGGATGGGACTAGCGGGAGTAATGAGCAGTTCTTC.

Here the CDR3 DNA reads TGTGCCAGCAGCCAGACAGGGGGCGTCGGAGGGACTGAAGCTTTCTTT. It translates to CASSQTGGVGGTEAFF. V gene TRBV7-3 combines with J gene TRBJ1-1; 10 nucleotides agree with TRBD1. The CDR3 is made up of 16 amino acids. Per the germline V gene, CDR1 is SGHTA and CDR2 is FQGTGA. V trimming: 5 bases; J trimming: 5 bases; junction bases outside the gene matches: 11.

To note about this clone: Other DNA sequences from this sample encode an identical CDR3 as well. V and J are TRBV28 and TRBJ1-1; 7 bases are shared with TRBD1. J gave up 5 bases and V 5 bases, and 2 bases lay outside the gene matches. The CDR3 runs 12 residues. Germline CDR1 MDHEN, CDR2 SYDVKM. In DNA, the CDR3 is TGTGCCAGCAGTCCAGGGGGGACTGAAGCTTTCTTT. It yields the protein CASSPGGTEAFF.

The chain joins TRBV10-3 to TRBJ2-1; TRBD2 agrees at 9 bases. Germline CDR1 reads ENHRY; CDR2 reads SYGVKD. The V and J ends lost 4 bases and 2 bases, in that order; junction bases with no gene match: 3. The CDR3 totals 15 residues. The CDR3 loop is CAISGGGRAYNEQFF. Written as DNA, the CDR3 is TGTGCCATCAGTGGGGGCGGGAGGGCCTACAATGAGCAGTTCTTC.

To note about this clone: A junction end diverges from the germline sequence, so it may reflect a read error. The rearrangement joins TRBV29-1 to TRBJ1-5; a weak D match, TRBD1 (5 bases). Germline V lookup: CDR1 SQVTM, CDR2 ANQGSEA. The CDR3 has 13 residues. The CDR3 loop reads CSVAGTMNQAQHF. The CDR3 DNA follows: TGCAGCGTTGCAGGGACTATGAATCAGGCCCAGCATTTT.